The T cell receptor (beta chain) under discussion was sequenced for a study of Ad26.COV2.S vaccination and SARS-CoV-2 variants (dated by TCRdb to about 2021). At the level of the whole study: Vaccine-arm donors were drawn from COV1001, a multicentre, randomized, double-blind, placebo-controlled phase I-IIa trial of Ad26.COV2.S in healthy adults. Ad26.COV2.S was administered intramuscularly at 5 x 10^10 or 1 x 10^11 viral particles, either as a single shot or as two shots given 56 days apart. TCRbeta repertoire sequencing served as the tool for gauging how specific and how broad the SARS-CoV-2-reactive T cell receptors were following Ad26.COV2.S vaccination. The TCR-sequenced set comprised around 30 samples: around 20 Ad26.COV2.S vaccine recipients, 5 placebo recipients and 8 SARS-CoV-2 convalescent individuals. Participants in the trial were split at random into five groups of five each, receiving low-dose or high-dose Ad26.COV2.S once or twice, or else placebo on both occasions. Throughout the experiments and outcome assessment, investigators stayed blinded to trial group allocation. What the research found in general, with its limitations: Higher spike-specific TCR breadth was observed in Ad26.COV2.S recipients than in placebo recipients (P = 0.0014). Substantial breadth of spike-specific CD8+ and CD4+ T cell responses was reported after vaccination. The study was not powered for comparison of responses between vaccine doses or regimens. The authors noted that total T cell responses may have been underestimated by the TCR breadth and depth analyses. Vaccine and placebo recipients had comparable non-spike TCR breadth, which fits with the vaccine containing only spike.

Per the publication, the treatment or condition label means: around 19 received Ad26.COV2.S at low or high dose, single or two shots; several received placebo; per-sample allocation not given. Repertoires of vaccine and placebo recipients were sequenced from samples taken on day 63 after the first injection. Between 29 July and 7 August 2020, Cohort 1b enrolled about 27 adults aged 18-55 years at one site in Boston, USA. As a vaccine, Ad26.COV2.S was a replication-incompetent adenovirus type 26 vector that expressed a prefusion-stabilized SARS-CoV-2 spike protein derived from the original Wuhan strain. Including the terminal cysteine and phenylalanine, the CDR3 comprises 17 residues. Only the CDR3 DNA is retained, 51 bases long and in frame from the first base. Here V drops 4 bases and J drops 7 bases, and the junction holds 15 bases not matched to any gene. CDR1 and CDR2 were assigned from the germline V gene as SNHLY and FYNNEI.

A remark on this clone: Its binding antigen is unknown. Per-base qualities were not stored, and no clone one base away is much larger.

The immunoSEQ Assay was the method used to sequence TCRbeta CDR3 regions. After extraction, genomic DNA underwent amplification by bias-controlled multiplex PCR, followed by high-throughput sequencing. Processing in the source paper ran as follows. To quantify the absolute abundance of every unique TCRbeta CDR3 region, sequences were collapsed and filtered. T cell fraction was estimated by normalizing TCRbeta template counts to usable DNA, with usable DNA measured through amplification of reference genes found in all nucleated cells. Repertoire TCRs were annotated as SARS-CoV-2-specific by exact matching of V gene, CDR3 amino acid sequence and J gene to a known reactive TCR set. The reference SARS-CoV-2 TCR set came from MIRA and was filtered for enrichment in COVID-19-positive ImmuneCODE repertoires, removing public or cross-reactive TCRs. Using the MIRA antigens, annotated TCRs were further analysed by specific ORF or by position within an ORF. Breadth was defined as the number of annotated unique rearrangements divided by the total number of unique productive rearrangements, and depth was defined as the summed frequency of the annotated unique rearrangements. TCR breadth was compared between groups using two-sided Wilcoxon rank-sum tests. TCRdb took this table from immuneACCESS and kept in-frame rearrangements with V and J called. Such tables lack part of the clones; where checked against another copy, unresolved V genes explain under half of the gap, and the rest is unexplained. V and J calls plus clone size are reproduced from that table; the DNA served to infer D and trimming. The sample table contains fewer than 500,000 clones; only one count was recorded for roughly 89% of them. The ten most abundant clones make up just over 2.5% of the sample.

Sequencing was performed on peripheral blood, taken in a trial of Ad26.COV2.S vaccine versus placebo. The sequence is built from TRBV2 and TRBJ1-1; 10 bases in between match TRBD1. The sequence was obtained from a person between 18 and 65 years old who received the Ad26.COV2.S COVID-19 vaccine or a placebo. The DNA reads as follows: TGTGCCAGCAGTGGTTTCCGGGACAGGGGATCCTTGGGTGAAGCTTTCTTT. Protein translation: CASSGFRDRGSLGEAFF. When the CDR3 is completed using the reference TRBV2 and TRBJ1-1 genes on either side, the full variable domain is EPEVTQTPSHQVTQMGQEVILRCVPISNHLYFYWYRQILGQKVEFLVSFYNNEISEKSEIFDDQFSVERPDGSNFTLKIRSTKLEDSAMYFCASSGFRDRGSLGEAFFGQGTRLTVV.